This T cell receptor beta chain was profiled in a study of technical replicates of blood from a few donors. V was shortened by 5 bases and J by 3 bases, with 8 bases between the two germline ends. Per the germline V gene, CDR1 is GTSNPN and CDR2 is SVGIG (reference sequence). The CDR3 consists of 11 residues. The repertoire was sequenced with immunoSEQ multiplex PCR; TCRdb's copy has only in-frame clones and lacks some. The repertoire holds over 70,000 clones, with about nine tenths as singletons. The receptor comes from a human donor in good health. Material: T cells isolated from PBMCs. The chain has TRBV30 and TRBJ2-7; a weak D match, TRBD1 (5 bases). The CDR3 is CAWAQGYEQYF. For the CDR3, the DNA is TGTGCCTGGGCCCAGGGCTACGAGCAGTACTTC.